This entry features one T cell receptor (beta chain) sequence. Its antigen is not known. The data belong to a study of blood T cells in healthy people across ages. Points from the study as a whole: More naive CD4+ cells and higher diversity were found in long-lived than in aged donors.

For the second PCR, which ran for about 6 to 11 cycles, a sample-barcoded 5' primer and a J-beta primer mix were used. TCRdb processed the 5' RACE reads anew with MiXCR; each CDR3 protein has one entry. The profile shows more than 1,000,000 distinct CDR3 sequences, less than 25% of them singletons. Trimming pared 11 bases from V and 2 bases from J, leaving 15 bases between. Germline lookup yields CDR1 SEHNR and CDR2 FQNEAQ (reference sequence). The CDR3 runs to 13 residues. Each sample yielded at least 6 million isolated PBMCs. The same data also contributed to another study, on T cells of mothers and their children.

The receptor was isolated from a girl aged 2 to 9 in good health. The sample consisted of blood. V and J are TRBV7-9 and TRBJ1-1, with D tentatively TRBD1 (5 bases). The CDR3 DNA reads TGTGCCGTTCAACCAGGGTTTAACACTGAAGCTTTCTTT. Amino acid sequence: CAVQPGFNTEAFF.